The T cell receptor beta chain described here comes from a study of long-term antiretroviral therapy in people with HIV. Survey level was the resolution at which the v3.0 immunoSEQ assay ran. Data came from immunoSEQ multiplex PCR; TCRdb stores just in-frame clones and leaves some out. The repertoire holds about 9,200 clones, with around 75% as singletons. This sample comprised unsorted PBMCs, obtained 1.8 years before starting antiretroviral therapy. The sequence came from a man aged 35 to 55 with HIV.

This CDR3 reads CASSQDWGQNEKLFF. The CDR3, as DNA: TGTGCCAGCAGCCAAGATTGGGGGCAGAATGAAAAACTGTTTTTT. The chain recombines TRBV4-2 with TRBJ1-4, with a tentative D call TRBD1 (6 bases). CDR1 is LGHNA and CDR2 is YNFKEQ in the germline V gene. This CDR3 has 15 residues. V lost 0 bases and J 5 bases, leaving 10 bases between the germline ends.